This T cell receptor (beta chain) was identified in a study of early T cells in non-severe SARS-CoV-2 infection. The sample holds a few counts of this clonotype. The CDR3 has 17 residues. V was pared by 4 bases and J by 5 bases, with 13 bases of the junction left unmatched. TCRdb itself ran the 5' RACE reads through MiXCR, one entry per CDR3 protein. The table includes 43,000 or so distinct CDR3 sequences, almost 7.5% detected once. The clonotype originates from an adult who was a healthcare worker with PCR-confirmed SARS-CoV-2 infection or an uninfected control (not recorded which). The specimen sequenced was whole blood. The chain uses TRBV12-3 or TRBV12-4 and TRBJ1-5, with 8 bases identical to TRBD1. The chain's CDR3 is CASSSNSAGQGYQPQHF. CDR3 bases: TGTGCCAGCAGTTCCAATAGTGCTGGACAGGGCTATCAGCCCCAGCATTTT.